The sequence of this T cell receptor beta chain was determined in a study of CD8 T cells in ankylosing spondylitis. Findings and caveats of the study: The disease-linked clones had a CD8+ phenotype and low blood frequencies. The authors reported significant enrichment of disease-linked clones in matched ankylosing spondylitis synovial fluid. What appeared characteristic of ankylosing spondylitis blood was a TCR beta motif of several highly homologous variants.

Quantitative 5'-RACE was performed with molecular barcodes, and it yielded the TCR beta libraries. TCRdb reanalysed the 5' RACE reads using MiXCR and keeps one entry per CDR3 protein. The sample lists roughly 260,000 distinct CDR3 sequences, roughly 20% seen once, with under 8.5% in the top ten. This clonotype came up once. No antigen is known for it. The CDR3 consists of 15 residues. The V end lost 3 bases, the J end lost 0 bases, and 10 bases lay between the germline ends. CDR1 is MNHEY and CDR2 is SMNVEV in the germline V gene (reference sequence). The chain carries TRBV27 and TRBJ2-3; no clear D. The source is a male donor with ankylosing spondylitis or in good health (not recorded which). The sample consisted of blood, either unsorted or a sorted T cell fraction (not recorded which). CDR3 DNA sequence: TGTGCCAGCAGTTTTTGGGCTGCTAGCACAGATACGCAGTATTTT. It specifies CASSFWAASTDTQYF.